The source of this T cell receptor beta chain is a study of blood T cell repertoires in COVID-19. On the study more broadly: Sample material is recorded as cDNA or gDNA derived from T cells, B-cell-depleted T cells, or PBMCs.

Germline assignment: CDR1 LNHDA and CDR2 SQIVND (reference sequence). Trimming took 5 bases from V and 14 from J; bases not matched to a gene: 6. The CDR3 runs to 12 residues. Authors' analysis steps: Reference gene primers were amplified, and this amplification served to estimate nucleated cell counts. Libraries were prepared by immunoSEQ multiplex PCR; TCRdb keeps only in-frame clonotypes and omits some of them. The DNA was the basis for D and trimming; V, J and clone size are from that table. The sample has roughly 140,000 clones, 88% seen once. Sequencing was done on a sample of peripheral blood. The chain is built from TRBV19 and TRBJ1-6; 7 positions match TRBD1. The clonotype originates from a woman aged 50 to 60 with acute or convalescent COVID-19. Here the CDR3 reads CASSPATGTLHF. The CDR3 DNA is TGTGCCAGTAGTCCAGCGACAGGGACCCTCCACTTT.